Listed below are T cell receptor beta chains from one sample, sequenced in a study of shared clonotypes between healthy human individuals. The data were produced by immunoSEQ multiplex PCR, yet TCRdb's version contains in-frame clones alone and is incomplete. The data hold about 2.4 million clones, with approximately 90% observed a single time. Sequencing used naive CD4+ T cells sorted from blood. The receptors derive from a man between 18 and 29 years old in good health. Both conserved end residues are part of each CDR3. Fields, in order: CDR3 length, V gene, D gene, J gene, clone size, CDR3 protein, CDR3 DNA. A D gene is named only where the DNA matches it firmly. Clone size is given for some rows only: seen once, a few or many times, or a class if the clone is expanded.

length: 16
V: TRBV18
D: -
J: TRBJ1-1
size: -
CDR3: CASSPPNDRQNTEAFF
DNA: TGTGCCAGCTCACCACCCAACGACAGACAAAACACTGAAGCTTTCTTT

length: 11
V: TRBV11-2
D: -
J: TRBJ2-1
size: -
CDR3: CASSFSNEQFF
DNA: TGTGCCAGCAGCTTTTCCAATGAGCAGTTCTTC

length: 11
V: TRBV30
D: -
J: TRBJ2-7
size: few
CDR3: CAWSTGYEQYF
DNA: TGTGCCTGGAGTACGGGGTACGAGCAGTACTTC

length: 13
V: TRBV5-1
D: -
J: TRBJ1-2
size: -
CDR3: CASSLTPNYGYTF
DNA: TGCGCCAGCAGCTTGACACCTAACTATGGCTACACCTTC

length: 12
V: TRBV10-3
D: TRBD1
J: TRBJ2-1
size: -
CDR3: CAISWDRAEQFF
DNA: TGTGCCATCAGCTGGGACAGGGCTGAGCAGTTCTTC

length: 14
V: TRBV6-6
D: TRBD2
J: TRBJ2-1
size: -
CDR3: CATSRGGLNNEQFF
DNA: TGTGCCACCAGCCGGGGGGGCCTGAACAATGAGCAGTTCTTC

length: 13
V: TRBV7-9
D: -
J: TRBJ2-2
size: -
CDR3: CASSLDAAGELFF
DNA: TGTGCCAGCAGCCTAGACGCGGCTGGGGAGCTGTTTTTT

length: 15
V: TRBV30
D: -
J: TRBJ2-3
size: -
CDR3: CAWSSWGGDTDTQYF
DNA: TGTGCCTGGAGTTCCTGGGGGGGCGACACAGATACGCAGTATTTT

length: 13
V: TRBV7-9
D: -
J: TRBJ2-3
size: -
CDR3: CASSVSWTDAQYF
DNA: TGTGCCAGCAGCGTAAGCTGGACAGACGCGCAGTATTTT

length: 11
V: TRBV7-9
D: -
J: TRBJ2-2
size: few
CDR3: CASSPDFSLFF
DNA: TGTGCCAGCAGTCCGGACTTCTCACTGTTTTTT

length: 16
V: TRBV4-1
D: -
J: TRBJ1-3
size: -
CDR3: CASSQDVTVSGNTIYF
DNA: TGCGCCAGCAGCCAAGACGTAACAGTCTCTGGAAACACCATATATTTT

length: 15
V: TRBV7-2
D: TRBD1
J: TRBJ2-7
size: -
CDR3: CASSPVGGQGYEQYF
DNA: TGTGCCAGCAGCCCAGTTGGCGGACAGGGATACGAGCAGTACTTC

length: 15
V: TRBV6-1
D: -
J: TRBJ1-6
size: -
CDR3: CASKTYPREGSPLHF
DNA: TGTGCCAGCAAAACCTACCCCAGAGAGGGGTCACCCCTCCACTTT

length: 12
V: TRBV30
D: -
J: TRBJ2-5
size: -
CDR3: CAWSVNSGTQYF
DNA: TGTGCCTGGAGTGTGAACTCGGGGACCCAGTACTTC

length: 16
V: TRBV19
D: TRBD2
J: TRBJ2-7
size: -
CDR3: CASSIVTSGFSYEQYF
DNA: TGTGCCAGTAGTATTGTGACTAGCGGGTTCTCCTACGAGCAGTACTTC

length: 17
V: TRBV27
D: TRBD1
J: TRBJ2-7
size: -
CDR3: CASSRGQGFGHTYEQYF
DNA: TGTGCCAGCAGCCGTGGACAGGGTTTTGGGCACACCTACGAGCAGTACTTC

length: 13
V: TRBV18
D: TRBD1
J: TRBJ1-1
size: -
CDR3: CASGTGVRTEAFF
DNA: TGTGCCAGCGGGACAGGGGTGAGGACTGAAGCTTTCTTT

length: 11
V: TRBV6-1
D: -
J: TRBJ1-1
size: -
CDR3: CASSERGQAFF
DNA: TGTGCCAGCAGTGAAAGAGGGCAAGCTTTCTTT

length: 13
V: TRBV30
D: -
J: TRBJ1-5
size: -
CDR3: CAWSLEGNQPQHF
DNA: TGTGCCTGGAGTCTCGAAGGCAATCAGCCCCAGCATTTT

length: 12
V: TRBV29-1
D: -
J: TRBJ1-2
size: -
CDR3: CSVEGIRNGYTF
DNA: TGCAGCGTTGAGGGTATCAGAAATGGCTACACCTTC

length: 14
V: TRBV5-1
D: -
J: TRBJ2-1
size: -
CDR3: CASTSPGARNEQFF
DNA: TGCGCCAGTACCTCCCCGGGGGCCCGAAATGAGCAGTTCTTC

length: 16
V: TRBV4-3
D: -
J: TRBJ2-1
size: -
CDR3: CASSQDLGSFSNEQFF
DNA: TGCGCCAGCAGCCAAGATTTGGGGAGTTTCAGCAATGAGCAGTTCTTC

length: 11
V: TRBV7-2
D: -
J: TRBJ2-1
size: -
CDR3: CASSLTREQFF
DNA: TGTGCCAGCAGCTTAACACGGGAGCAGTTCTTC

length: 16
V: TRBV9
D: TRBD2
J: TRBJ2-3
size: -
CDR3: CASSPRTSGSSDTQYF
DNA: TGTGCCAGCAGCCCGCGGACTAGCGGGAGCTCAGATACGCAGTATTTT

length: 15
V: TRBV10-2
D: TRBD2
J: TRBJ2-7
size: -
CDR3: CASSEPTSGTYEQYF
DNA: TGCGCCAGCAGTGAGCCGACTAGCGGAACCTACGAGCAGTACTTC

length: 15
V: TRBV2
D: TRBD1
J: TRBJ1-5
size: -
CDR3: CASNRITGGGQPQHF
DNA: TGTGCCAGCAACCGAATTACAGGGGGAGGTCAGCCCCAGCATTTT

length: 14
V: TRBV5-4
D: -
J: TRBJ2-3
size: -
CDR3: CASSLAAGTDTQYF
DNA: TGTGCCAGCAGCTTGGCCGCGGGTACAGATACGCAGTATTTT

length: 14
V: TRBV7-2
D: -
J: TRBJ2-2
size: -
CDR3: CASRPITGGGELFF
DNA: TGTGCCAGCAGACCAATCACGGGCGGCGGGGAGCTGTTTTTT

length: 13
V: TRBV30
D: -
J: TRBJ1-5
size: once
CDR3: CACSVRGNQPQHF
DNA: TGTGCCTGTTCGGTCCGGGGGAATCAGCCCCAGCATTTT

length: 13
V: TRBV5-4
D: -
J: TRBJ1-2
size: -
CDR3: CASTRTENYGYTF
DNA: TGTGCCAGCACCAGGACGGAGAACTATGGCTACACCTTC

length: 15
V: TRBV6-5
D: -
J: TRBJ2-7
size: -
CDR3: CASRGRSGGSYEQYF
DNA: TGTGCCAGCAGGGGGAGGAGTGGCGGATCCTACGAGCAGTACTTC

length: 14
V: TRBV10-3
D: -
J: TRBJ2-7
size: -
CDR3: CAISEGTPTYEQYF
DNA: TGTGCCATCAGCGAAGGGACACCAACCTACGAGCAGTACTTC

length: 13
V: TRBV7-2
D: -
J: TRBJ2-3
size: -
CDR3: CASSRQRADTQYF
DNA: TGTGCCAGCAGCCGACAGCGGGCAGATACGCAGTATTTT

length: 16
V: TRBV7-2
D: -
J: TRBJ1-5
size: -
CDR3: CASSTGHSTSHQPQHF
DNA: TGTGCCAGCAGCACGGGACATTCCACGAGTCATCAGCCCCAGCATTTT

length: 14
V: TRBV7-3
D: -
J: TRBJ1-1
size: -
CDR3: CASSLTLVNTEAFF
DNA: TGTGCCAGCAGCTTAACTCTAGTGAACACTGAAGCTTTCTTT

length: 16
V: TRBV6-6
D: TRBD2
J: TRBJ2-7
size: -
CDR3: CASSRGLAGDTYEQYF
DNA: TGTGCCAGCAGCCGTGGACTAGCGGGAGATACCTACGAGCAGTACTTC

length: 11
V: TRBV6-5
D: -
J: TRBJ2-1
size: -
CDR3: CASSSSWEQFF
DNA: TGTGCCAGCAGTTCAAGTTGGGAGCAGTTCTTC

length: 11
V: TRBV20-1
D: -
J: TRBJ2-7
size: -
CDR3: CSARRAYEQYF
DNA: TGCAGTGCTCGGAGGGCTTACGAGCAGTACTTC

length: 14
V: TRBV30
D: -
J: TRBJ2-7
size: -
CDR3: CAWSVPTGYAEQYF
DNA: TGTGCCTGGAGTGTACCTACAGGGTATGCCGAGCAGTACTTC

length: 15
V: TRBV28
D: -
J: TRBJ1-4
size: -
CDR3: CASSFQGITNEKLFF
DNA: TGTGCCAGCAGTTTCCAGGGCATAACTAATGAAAAACTGTTTTTT

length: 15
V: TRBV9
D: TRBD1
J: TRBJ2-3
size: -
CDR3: CASSLRGLVTDTQYF
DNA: TGTGCCAGCAGCCTCAGGGGGCTAGTCACAGATACGCAGTATTTT

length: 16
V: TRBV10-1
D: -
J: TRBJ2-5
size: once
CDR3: CASSEGIGGMGETQYF
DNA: TGCGCCAGCAGTGAGGGGATCGGCGGGATGGGAGAGACCCAGTACTTC